One and the same sample provided the 14 T cell receptor beta chains below, sequenced in a study of identical twins. TCRdb itself ran the 5' RACE reads through MiXCR, one entry per CDR3 protein. The data show roughly 1.6 million distinct CDR3 sequences, about 32% seen once. Sample: cord blood. All receptors come from a newborn girl in good health.

This rearrangement joins TRBV2 to TRBJ1-5; D may be TRBD1 (6 bases). The V gene's germline CDR1 is SNHLY and CDR2 FYNNEI. The germline V and J ends were trimmed by 6 bases and 1 base, with 10 bases remaining between them. The CDR3 spans 14 residues. CDR3 in amino acids: CASRRDNSNQPQHF. The CDR3 DNA reads as TGTGCCAGCAGGAGGGACAACAGCAATCAGCCCCAGCATTTT.

This sequence joins TRBV18 and TRBJ2-1; TRBD2 matches at 7 bases. The CDR3 contains 15 residues. The germline gives CDR1 KGHSH, CDR2 LQKENI. The V gene end was trimmed by 2 bases and the J gene end by 6 bases; junction bases not matched to a gene: 7. The CDR3 sequence is CASSPVPGGLNEQFF. CDR3 nucleotides: TGTGCCAGCTCACCAGTTCCGGGAGGCCTCAATGAGCAGTTCTTC.

This clonotype was seen many times. The chain uses TRBV5-1 and TRBJ2-3, with D perhaps TRBD2 (6 bases). The CDR3 extends over 14 amino acids. V lost 6 bases to trimming and J lost 1 base, with 12 bases between them. The germline CDR1 and CDR2 sequences are SGHRS and YFSETQ. Here the CDR3 reads CASTSGGGTDTQYF. As DNA, the CDR3 is TGCGCCAGCACCTCGGGCGGGGGCACAGATACGCAGTATTTT.

The DNA for the CDR3 is TGTGCCAGCAGCCCGTCGACAGGGGGCTTTTCACCCCTCCACTTT. Translated, it gives CASSPSTGGFSPLHF. The rearrangement joins TRBV7-8 to TRBJ1-6; 10 bases are a match to TRBD1. From germline, CDR1 is SGHVS and CDR2 FQNEAQ. CDR3 length equals 15 residues. V dropped 5 bases and J dropped 9; count of bases not matched to a gene: 7.

This chain links TRBV9 with TRBJ1-2, with a tentative D call TRBD1 (6 bases). This CDR3 comprises 13 residues. Germline V gene sequence: CDR1 SGDLS, CDR2 YYNGEE. V dropped 0 bases and J dropped 6 bases, with 9 bases sitting between them. In DNA, the CDR3 is TGTGCCAGCAGCGTAGCGGGGGGCAATGGCTACACCTTC. Residues: CASSVAGGNGYTF. The full variable domain, its missing parts supplied by reference TRBV9 and TRBJ1-2, is DSGVTQTPKHLITATGQRVTLRCSPRSGDLSVYWYQQSLDQGLQFLIQYYNGEERAKGNILERFSAQQFPDLHSELNLSSLELGDSALYFCASSVAGGNGYTFGSGTRLTVV.

This sequence joins TRBV2 and TRBJ1-2; TRBD1 matches 7 bases. The CDR3 is 13 residues long. V shed 8 bases and J 3 bases; nucleotides not matched to a gene: 6. Germline CDR1 SNHLY, CDR2 FYNNEI. CDR3 region: CASDTGTDYGYTF. The CDR3 DNA reads as TGTGCCAGCGATACCGGGACAGACTATGGCTACACCTTC.

This clonotype has only a few counts. The genes are TRBV28 and TRBJ2-1, with TRBD1 matching 8 bases. This CDR3 has 16 residues. V dropped 5 bases and J dropped 6; count of bases not matched to a gene: 12. Looked up from germline, CDR1 is MDHEN and CDR2 is SYDVKM. The CDR3 reads CASSPTRSDRANEQFF. The DNA for the CDR3 is TGTGCCAGCAGTCCGACCAGGTCGGACAGGGCCAATGAGCAGTTCTTC.

In nucleotides, the CDR3 is TGTGCCAGCAGCTCCGGACTAGCGAGCGGTACGCAGTATTTT. It specifies CASSSGLASGTQYF. The rearrangement uses TRBV13 and TRBJ2-3; 9 positions agree with TRBD2. This CDR3 is built from 14 residues. After removal of 4 bases from V and 8 bases from J, the junction contained 7 bases not matched to a gene. Germline CDR1 and CDR2: PRHDT and FYEKMQ (reference sequence).

The V call is TRBV15, the J call TRBJ2-3, with 11 nucleotides matching TRBD1. CDR3 length equals 19 residues. J was trimmed by 0 bases and V by 0 bases; bases with no gene match: 8. Germline CDR1 is LNHNV and CDR2 is YYDKDF (reference sequence). CDR3 protein: CATSRDSPGTGGSTDTQYF. DNA for the CDR3: TGTGCCACCAGCAGAGATTCCCCCGGGACAGGGGGTAGCACAGATACGCAGTATTTT. The full variable domain, in which reference TRBV15 and TRBJ2-3 provide the parts outside the CDR3, is DAMVIQNPRYQVTQFGKPVTLSCSQTLNHNVMYWYQQKSSQAPKLLFHYYDKDFNNEADTPDNFQSRRPNTSFCFLDIRSPGLGDTAMYLCATSRDSPGTGGSTDTQYFGPGTRLTVL.

J is TRBJ2-4 and V is TRBV4-2; 8 bases agree with TRBD1. The end of the DNA fits TRBJ2-7 better, so the J call may be wrong. CDR3 size: 17 residues. Germline V gene lookup returns CDR1 LGHNA and CDR2 YNFKEQ. CDR3 residues: CASSQEKLSGGAYEQYF. CDR3 bases: TGTGCCAGCAGCCAAGAAAAATTGTCAGGGGGCGCCTACGAGCAGTACTTC.

This sequence joins TRBV5-1 and TRBJ1-5; possible D gene TRBD1, 5 bases. Looked up from germline, CDR1 is SGHRS and CDR2 is YFSETQ. This CDR3 is 16 amino acids long. V lost 4 bases and J lost 0, with 14 bases in between. CDR3 region: CASSPDGGASNQPQHF. In DNA form, the CDR3 reads TGCGCCAGCAGCCCGGACGGGGGTGCTAGCAATCAGCCCCAGCATTTT.

In this sample, this clonotype turned up a few times. This chain uses TRBV20-1 with TRBJ1-5; D remains ambiguous. Germline values: CDR1 DFQATT, CDR2 SNEGSKA (reference sequence). The CDR3 covers 14 residues. Trimming took 6 bases from V and 1 from J, leaving 13 bases between them. The CDR3 sequence: CSAPAGYSNQPQHF. Here the CDR3 DNA reads TGCAGTGCCCCGGCTGGGTACAGCAATCAGCCCCAGCATTTT.

The chain carries TRBV28 and TRBJ2-7; D perhaps matches TRBD2 (5 bases). CDR3 length: 15 residues. V lost 7 bases and J lost 0, with 16 bases in between. CDR1 and CDR2 (germline): MDHEN, SYDVKM. The CDR3: CASISGRGSSYEQYF. Written as DNA, the CDR3 is TGTGCCAGCATTTCGGGTCGGGGTAGCTCCTACGAGCAGTACTTC.

This clonotype was counted a few times. This chain joins TRBV20-1 and TRBJ2-3; D is ambiguous. The CDR3 length is 12 residues. Germline V gives CDR1 DFQATT, CDR2 SNEGSKA (reference sequence). Trimming removed 3 bases from V and 6 bases from J, with 10 bases in between. The CDR3 loop is CSASSEADTQYF. The CDR3 region has the DNA TGCAGTGCTAGTTCAGAGGCGGATACGCAGTATTTT.